These 32 T cell receptor beta chains came from one sample sequenced in a study of beta chain features in type 1 diabetes. For these TCRs, the target antigens are not known. Study-level findings and limits: Shorter TCRB CDR3s, moderately but significantly so, were found in Type 1 diabetes patients in all four CD4+ subsets.

Reverse transcription of all isolated RNA meant that expressed TCRB transcripts were sequenced. Measured with immunoSEQ multiplex PCR; TCRdb has only the in-frame clones, and not every one. This sample has around 97,000 clones, with approximately 30% found just once. The specimen was central memory CD4+ T cells from blood. The source of these receptors is a young woman with type 1 diabetes.

V usage is TRBV9 and J usage is TRBJ2-1; 8 positions match TRBD2. This CDR3 region has 15 residues. Germline V gene lookup returns CDR1 SGDLS and CDR2 YYNGEE. J was trimmed by 4 bases and V by 0 bases; bases with no gene match: 3. The CDR3 nucleotides read TGTGCCAGCAGCGTAGGTACTAGCGGATACAATGAGCAGTTCTTC. Protein sequence: CASSVGTSGYNEQFF.

This clone has a handful of counts. This chain joins TRBV29-1 and TRBJ2-1; 10 bases fit TRBD2. The germline V gene encodes CDR1 SQVTM and CDR2 ANQGSEA. The CDR3 consists of 13 residues. This CDR3 reads CRALLAGYNEQFF. In DNA, the CDR3 is TGCAGGGCTCTACTAGCGGGATACAATGAGCAGTTCTTC.

Only a few counts were recorded for this clone. The CDR3 DNA reads as TGTGCCAGCAGTTACACGGGAGTGGATACGCAGTATTTT. Translating gives CASSYTGVDTQYF. The chain recombines TRBV6-5 with TRBJ2-3; maybe TRBD2 (6 bases). The CDR3 is made up of 13 amino acids. V was trimmed by 2 bases and J by 6 bases, leaving 9 bases between them. Germline CDR1 reads MNHEY; CDR2 reads SVGAGI.

This clone was found a few times. V gene TRBV29-1 combines with J gene TRBJ1-2; 10 bases agree with TRBD1. The CDR3 totals 14 residues. Trimming at V came to 7 bases and at J to 2 bases, leaving 7 bases not matched to a gene. The germline V gene has CDR1 SQVTM and CDR2 ANQGSEA. CDR3 in DNA: TGCAGCGACCGTCGACAGGGGGCCAACTATGGCTACACCTTC. This translates into CSDRRQGANYGYTF. Full variable domain (outside the CDR3, taken from reference TRBV29-1 and TRBJ1-2): SAVISQKPSRDICQRGTSLTIQCQVDSQVTMMFWYRQQPGQSLTLIATANQGSEATYESGFVIDKFPISRPNLTFSTLTVSNMSPEDSSIYLCSDRRQGANYGYTFGSGTRLTVV.

The V gene is TRBV9, the J gene TRBJ2-7; 7 bases line up with TRBD1. J was trimmed by 7 bases and V by 4 bases; bases with no gene match: 8. The germline V gene encodes CDR1 SGDLS and CDR2 YYNGEE. This CDR3 spans 13 amino acids. The CDR3 sequence: CASSFRQGGEQYF. Here the CDR3 DNA reads TGTGCCAGCAGCTTCCGACAGGGTGGTGAGCAGTACTTC.

This chain's CDR3 is CASSVGLDSYNEQFF. For the CDR3, the DNA is TGTGCCAGCAGCGTAGGACTAGACTCCTACAATGAGCAGTTCTTC. The genes are TRBV9 and TRBJ2-1; TRBD2 is a possible D gene (6 bases). The CDR3 runs to 15 residues. The germline CDR1 and CDR2 sequences are SGDLS and YYNGEE. Deletions cut 0 bases from V and 0 bases from J, with 7 bases between.

The CDR3 reads CASSLRSGGEKLFF. The CDR3 DNA reads as TGTGCCAGCAGCTTAAGGAGCGGGGGCGAAAAACTGTTTTTT. V and J are TRBV7-2 and TRBJ1-4; TRBD1 is a possible D gene (6 bases). CDR3 length: 14 amino acids. CDR1 is SGHTA, CDR2 FQGNSA, per germline. Trimming cost V 2 bases and J 8 bases, with 12 bases left between them.

This chain uses TRBV18 with TRBJ2-5; D uncertain. V lost 0 bases and J lost 0, with 5 bases in between. Germline V lookup: CDR1 KGHSH, CDR2 LQKENI. This CDR3 spans 14 amino acids. The CDR3 sequence is CASSPPAHQETQYF. The CDR3 nucleotides read TGTGCCAGCTCACCACCGGCCCACCAAGAGACCCAGTACTTC.

This clone was detected once. The chain joins TRBV29-1 to TRBJ1-1; 9 bases agree with TRBD1. The junction had 9 bases not matched to a gene; V was cut back by 7 bases and J by 0 bases. This CDR3 is 15 amino acids long. Germline-derived CDR1 and CDR2 are SQVTM and ANQGSEA. This CDR3 is CSAVGQGRVNTEAFF. In DNA, the CDR3 is TGCAGCGCAGTCGGACAGGGGAGGGTGAACACTGAAGCTTTCTTT.

This chain joins TRBV5-1 and TRBJ2-1; TRBD2 matches at 9 bases. The CDR3 totals 18 residues. The V segment lost 3 bases and the J segment 0 bases; nucleotides outside the gene matches: 10. The germline gives CDR1 SGHRS, CDR2 YFSETQ. In nucleotides, the CDR3 is TGCGCCAGCAGCTCTTCAGGGGGTAGCGGGAGCTCCTACAATGAGCAGTTCTTC. It specifies CASSSSGGSGSSYNEQFF.

This chain joins TRBV6-5 and TRBJ2-2; 9 bases map to TRBD1. CDR3 length: 16 amino acids. V shed 2 bases, J shed 7 bases, and the junction held 8 bases outside the gene matches. The germline CDR1 and CDR2 sequences are MNHEY and SVGAGI. In DNA form, the CDR3 reads TGTGCCAGCAGTTACACACAGGGGGCGCAGGGCGGGGAGCTGTTTTTT. Its translation is CASSYTQGAQGGELFF.

This clone has just a few counts. The chain links TRBV5-6 to TRBJ2-5, with TRBD2 matching 8 bases. After removal of 4 bases from V and 13 bases from J, the junction contained 9 bases not matched to a gene. The CDR3 runs 12 residues. Germline assignment: CDR1 SGHDT and CDR2 YYEEEE. CDR3 nucleotide sequence: TGTGCCAGCAGCAGAAAAAGCGGGAGTTGGTACTTC. It yields the protein CASSRKSGSWYF.

This clone was observed a handful of times. This chain links TRBV7-9 with TRBJ2-7; a possible D gene is TRBD2 (7 bases). The V gene's germline CDR1 is SEHNR and CDR2 FQNEAQ (reference sequence). This CDR3 has 15 amino acids. The germline V and J ends were trimmed by 4 bases and 7 bases, with 20 bases remaining between them. CDR3 DNA sequence: TGTGCCAGCAGCTCCCCGGACAGCCGCGGGGGAGAGCAGTACTTC. As protein: CASSSPDSRGGEQYF.

CDR3: CASSLEGASNQPQHF. The CDR3 DNA sequence: TGTGCCAGCAGCTTGGAAGGGGCCAGCAATCAGCCCCAGCATTTT. V and J are TRBV5-5 and TRBJ1-5; D is possibly TRBD1 (5 bases). The CDR3 covers 15 residues. The germline V gene encodes CDR1 SGHKS and CDR2 YYEKEE (reference sequence). Trimming shortened V by 0 bases and J by 1 base, and 8 bases separated the two germline ends.

V usage is TRBV7-9 and J usage is TRBJ1-5; 10 bases fit TRBD1. Per the germline V gene, CDR1 is SEHNR and CDR2 is FQNEAQ (reference sequence). The CDR3 is 15 amino acids. V dropped 5 bases and J dropped 3; count of bases not matched to a gene: 4. This CDR3 is CASSPGTGDNQPQHF. The CDR3 bases are TGTGCCAGCAGCCCTGGGACAGGGGACAATCAGCCCCAGCATTTT. Together with reference TRBV7-9 and TRBJ1-5, the CDR3 gives the full variable domain: DTGVSQNPRHKITKRGQNVTFRCDPISEHNRLYWYRQTLGQGPEFLTYFQNEAQLEKSRLLSDRFSAERPKGSFSTLEIQRTEQGDSAMYLCASSPGTGDNQPQHFGDGTRLSIL.

This clone was seen just once. The V call is TRBV15, the J call TRBJ2-5, with 11 bases that match TRBD2. The CDR3 has 16 amino acids. The junction had 6 bases not matched to a gene; V was cut back by 0 bases and J by 6 bases. Germline CDR1 and CDR2: LNHNV and YYDKDF (reference sequence). The CDR3 is CATSRDRLAGGKTQYF. The CDR3 bases are TGTGCCACCAGCAGAGATAGGCTAGCGGGAGGAAAGACCCAGTACTTC.

The chain is built from TRBV7-9 and TRBJ1-2; no clear D gene. This CDR3 is built from 13 residues. Trimming stripped 1 base from V and 5 bases from J, with 8 bases between. Germline loops: CDR1 SEHNR, CDR2 FQNEAQ (reference sequence). The DNA for the CDR3 is TGTGCCAGCAGCTTAGACGGGATTTATGGCTACACCTTC. The encoded protein is CASSLDGIYGYTF.

This clone was seen a handful of times. The V gene is TRBV7-2, the J gene TRBJ2-7; 11 bases align to TRBD2. Trimming cost V 4 bases and J 3 bases; bases outside gene matches: 8. Germline V gives CDR1 SGHTA, CDR2 FQGNSA. The CDR3 has 16 residues. CDR3 coding DNA: TGTGCCAGCAGCTCGAGACTAGCGGGACCCCACTACGAGCAGTACTTC. The encoded protein is CASSSRLAGPHYEQYF. The complete variable domain, with remaining parts taken from reference TRBV7-2 and TRBJ2-7, reads GAGVSQSPSNKVTEKGKDVELRCDPISGHTALYWYRQSLGQGLEFLIYFQGNSAPDKSGLPSDRFSAERTGGSVSTLTIQRTQQEDSAVYLCASSSRLAGPHYEQYFGPGTRLTVT.

The sample holds a few counts of this clone. This rearrangement joins TRBV27 to TRBJ2-7; 9 bases are a match to TRBD2. Trimming cost V 7 bases and J 1 base; bases outside gene matches: 11. Germline V lookup: CDR1 MNHEY, CDR2 SMNVEV (reference sequence). The CDR3 consists of 16 residues. The CDR3 DNA follows: TGTGCCAGCACTGCGGATCAGCGGGAGGAGTCCTACGAGCAGTACGTC. This gives the protein CASTADQREESYEQYV.

The sample holds a few counts of this clone. The J gene is TRBJ2-1, the V gene TRBV7-9, with 12 bases fitting TRBD2. Losses at the gene ends were 1 base for V and 7 bases for J; bases not matched to a gene: 8. The V gene's germline CDR1 is SEHNR and CDR2 FQNEAQ (reference sequence). This CDR3 has 17 amino acids. CDR3 region: CASSLGSSGRAGNEQFF. CDR3 bases: TGTGCCAGCAGCTTAGGTTCTAGCGGGAGGGCCGGGAATGAGCAGTTCTTC.

The chain carries TRBV12-5 and TRBJ2-3, with 7 bases matching TRBD1. CDR1 and CDR2 (germline): LGHNT, FRNRAP. V shed 1 base, J shed 3 bases, and the junction held 1 base outside the gene matches. This CDR3 has 14 amino acids. CDR3 bases: TGTGCTAGTGGTTTGGACAGGGGTACAGATACGCAGTATTTT. Protein product: CASGLDRGTDTQYF. Using reference TRBV12-5 and TRBJ2-3 for the parts outside the CDR3, the full variable domain is DARVTQTPRHKVTEMGQEVTMRCQPILGHNTVFWYRQTMMQGLELLAYFRNRAPLDDSGMPKDRFSAEMPDATLATLKIQPSEPRDSAVYFCASGLDRGTDTQYFGPGTRLTVL.

This clone is a singleton in its sample. The chain employs TRBV5-1 and TRBJ1-1; 9 bases map to TRBD1. The CDR3 is 15 residues long. The V and J ends lost 4 bases and 6 bases, in that order; junction bases with no gene match: 10. Germline V gene data show CDR1 as SGHRS and CDR2 as YFSETQ. The CDR3 DNA sequence: TGCGCCAGCAGCATCTCCGGGACAGGGAGCTCTGAAGCTTTCTTT. It encodes CASSISGTGSSEAFF. The entire variable domain, with the rest obtained from reference TRBV5-1 and TRBJ1-1, is as follows: KAGVTQTPRYLIKTRGQQVTLSCSPISGHRSVSWYQQTPGQGLQFLFEYFSETQRNKGNFPGRFSGRQFSNSRSEMNVSTLELGDSALYLCASSISGTGSSEAFFGQGTRLTVV.

V usage is TRBV28 and J usage is TRBJ1-1; maybe TRBD1 (6 bases). The V end lost 4 bases, the J end lost 5 bases, and 14 bases lay between the germline ends. There are 14 residues in the CDR3. Germline CDR1 MDHEN, CDR2 SYDVKM. The CDR3 reads CASSSRGLGTEAFF. CDR3 nucleotide sequence: TGTGCCAGCAGTTCCAGGGGTCTGGGGACTGAAGCTTTCTTT.

The chain carries TRBV6-1 and TRBJ2-3; no firm D call. CDR3 size: 13 residues. Per the germline V gene, CDR1 is MNHNS and CDR2 is SASEGT. V was trimmed by 3 bases and J by 0 bases, leaving 4 bases between them. CDR3 sequence: CASSERSTDTQYF. CDR3 in DNA: TGTGCCAGCAGTGAGCGGAGCACAGATACGCAGTATTTT.

The CDR3 loop is CASTRSGQGYGYTF. CDR3 DNA sequence: TGCGCCAGCACCCGCAGCGGGCAGGGCTATGGCTACACCTTC. The chain couples TRBV5-1 to TRBJ1-2; possibly TRBD1 for D (5 bases). This CDR3 is 14 amino acids long. V was trimmed by 6 bases and J by 4 bases, leaving 16 bases between them. Germline assignment: CDR1 SGHRS and CDR2 YFSETQ.

There are a few counts of this clone. The chain has TRBV23-1 and TRBJ1-5; D gene unclear. TRBV23-1 counts as an open reading frame of uncertain function. Deletions cut 4 bases from V and 7 bases from J, with 11 bases between. The CDR3 runs to 13 residues. The CDR3: CASSRRSRQPQHF. The CDR3, as DNA: TGCGCCAGCAGTCGAAGATCGAGGCAGCCCCAGCATTTT.

The chain links TRBV11-2 to TRBJ2-1; no reliable D call. CDR1 and CDR2 (germline): SGHAT, FQNNGV. The V and J ends lost 9 bases and 11 bases respectively, with 20 bases between them. The CDR3 is 13 residues long. CDR3 nucleotides: TGTGCCAGTACACTCGAGAGCGTATCCAAGCAGTTCTTC. This encodes CASTLESVSKQFF.

The CDR3 reads CATSTGLAGPQETQYF. CDR3 bases: TGTGCCACCAGCACCGGACTAGCGGGACCCCAAGAGACCCAGTACTTC. The rearrangement uses TRBV15 and TRBJ2-5; 12 bases agree with TRBD2. Trimming took 4 bases from V and 1 from J; bases not matched to a gene: 4. Germline V gene sequence: CDR1 LNHNV, CDR2 YYDKDF (reference sequence). CDR3 length: 16 amino acids.

V is TRBV11-2 and J is TRBJ2-3; D gene unclear. The V gene lost 3 bases and the J gene lost 2 bases, with 9 bases spanning the gap. The V gene's germline CDR1 is SGHAT and CDR2 FQNNGV. CDR3 length: 14 residues. CDR3 sequence (DNA): TGTGCCAGCAGCTTGCGGAGCCACACAGATACGCAGTATTTT. Its protein product is CASSLRSHTDTQYF.

The gene calls are TRBV5-6 and TRBJ1-2; D remains ambiguous. Germline V gene lookup returns CDR1 SGHDT and CDR2 YYEEEE. The V and J ends lost 2 bases and 2 bases respectively, with 10 bases between them. This CDR3 region has 14 residues. CDR3 region: CASSFRGANYGYTF. In DNA form, the CDR3 reads TGTGCCAGCAGCTTCCGTGGAGCGAACTATGGCTACACCTTC.

The count of this clone is one. This rearrangement joins TRBV5-1 to TRBJ2-3; 7 nucleotides agree with TRBD1. CDR3 length: 15 amino acids. V lost 7 bases, J lost 5 bases, and 13 bases stayed unmatched. Germline V CDR1 and CDR2: SGHRS, YFSETQ. The CDR3 region has the DNA TGCGCCAGCTATGCACTTCGACAGGGTCAAGATACGCAGTATTTT. It encodes CASYALRQGQDTQYF.

CDR3 protein: CASSPTGIPPEGYTF. The CDR3 coding sequence is TGTGCCAGCTCACCGACCGGGATCCCCCCGGAGGGCTACACCTTC. V is TRBV18 and J is TRBJ1-2; D is uncertain. This CDR3 region has 15 residues. Germline assignment: CDR1 KGHSH and CDR2 LQKENI. The V and J ends lost 3 bases and 8 bases respectively, with 19 bases between them. The full variable domain, with the rest looked up from reference TRBV18 and TRBJ1-2, is NAGVMQNPRHLVRRRGQEARLRCSPMKGHSHVYWYRQLPEEGLKFMVYLQKENIIDESGMPKERFSAEFPKEGPSILRIQQVVRGDSAAYFCASSPTGIPPEGYTFGSGTRLTVV.